The next 31 T cell receptor beta chains were all read from a single sample in a study of T cells in Graves' hyperthyroidism and ophthalmopathy. From RNA transcripts, TCR beta CDR3 regions were amplified. HTBI primers were the set used in a first-round RT-PCR of the TCR CDR3. Using its own MiXCR run on the multiplex PCR reads, TCRdb lists one record per CDR3 protein. The sample lists around 300,000 distinct CDR3 sequences, around 13% occurring once. The specimen was blood. Receptors were obtained from a woman aged 35 to 49 with Graves' ophthalmopathy.

This clonotype was observed many times. The V call is TRBV19, the J call TRBJ2-2, with D possibly being TRBD1 or TRBD2 (5 bases each). V dropped 9 bases and J dropped 7 bases, with 15 bases sitting between them. Germline V CDR1 and CDR2: LNHDA, SQIVND (reference sequence). The CDR3 runs 13 residues. CDR3: CASQGPKGGELFF. The CDR3 region has the DNA TGTGCCAGCCAGGGACCCAAGGGCGGGGAGCTGTTTTTT.

In its sample, this clonotype was seen a few times. The J gene is TRBJ2-1, the V gene TRBV3-1; 11 bases fit TRBD2. V shed 2 bases, J shed 7 bases, and the junction held 7 bases outside the gene matches. Germline V CDR1 and CDR2: LGHDT, YNNKEL (reference sequence). This CDR3 region has 16 residues. CDR3 amino acids: CASSQILAGGWNEQFF. The CDR3 DNA reads as TGTGCCAGCAGCCAAATTCTAGCGGGAGGATGGAATGAGCAGTTCTTC.

The sample holds many counts of this clonotype. The chain joins TRBV11-2 to TRBJ1-1, with D hard to call. The CDR3 sequence is 13 residues long. V was cut by 3 bases and J by 4 bases, with 9 bases left in between. Germline V gives CDR1 SGHAT, CDR2 FQNNGV. CDR3 DNA: TGTGCCAGCAGCTTTTGGGGTCCCACTGAAGCTTTCTTT. This translates into CASSFWGPTEAFF.

The sample holds many counts of this clonotype. The V gene is TRBV3-1, the J gene TRBJ1-6; a possible D gene is TRBD1 (5 bases). CDR3 size: 13 residues. Germline CDR1 reads LGHDT; CDR2 reads YNNKEL (reference sequence). Trimming pared 9 bases from V and 7 bases from J, leaving 13 bases between. The CDR3 coding sequence is TGTGCCAGTACCAACAGGCCAAATTCACCCCTCCACTTT. This codes for CASTNRPNSPLHF.

This clonotype appeared many times. The chain couples TRBV5-1 to TRBJ2-5; perhaps TRBD1 as D (7 bases). Germline V gene sequence: CDR1 SGHRS, CDR2 YFSETQ. V lost 4 bases, J lost 2 bases, and 12 bases lay in between. The CDR3 runs to 14 residues. The chain's CDR3 is CASSAGQRQETQYF. For the CDR3, the DNA is TGCGCCAGCAGCGCGGGACAGCGACAAGAGACCCAGTACTTC.

This chain uses TRBV24-1 with TRBJ2-5; possibly TRBD2 for D (7 bases). The germline V gene has CDR1 KGHDR and CDR2 SFDVKD. Trimming took off 7 bases at V and 2 bases at J, with 16 bases between the two ends. This CDR3 comprises 15 residues. The CDR3 bases are TGTGCCACCAGCTTAGGGGGAGGGACACAAGAGACCCAGTACTTC. Its protein product is CATSLGGGTQETQYF.

There are a few counts of this clonotype. At one end the junction does not follow the germline gene, possibly because of a read error. CDR3 amino acids: CATGSGQGPSYEQYF. CDR3 DNA sequence: TGTGCCACCGGCAGCGGACAGGGGCCTTCCTACGAGCAGTACTTC. The rearrangement links TRBV15 to TRBJ2-7; 9 bases agree with TRBD1. CDR1 is LNHNV and CDR2 is YYDKDF in the germline V gene (reference sequence). The CDR3 extends over 15 amino acids.

This clonotype was found a few times. The chain carries TRBV19 and TRBJ1-1; no clear D gene. This CDR3 spans 13 amino acids. The V end lost 8 bases, the J end lost 4 bases, and 14 bases lay between the germline ends. Per germline, CDR1 LNHDA and CDR2 SQIVND (reference sequence). DNA for the CDR3: TGTGCCAGTGGAAAAGAGACGGGCACTGAAGCTTTCTTT. The encoded protein is CASGKETGTEAFF. Filled out from reference TRBV19 and TRBJ1-1, the complete variable domain reads DGGITQSPKYLFRKEGQNVTLSCEQNLNHDAMYWYRQDPGQGLRLIYYSQIVNDFQKGDIAEGYSVSREKKESFPLTVTSAQKNPTAFYLCASGKETGTEAFFGQGTRLTVV.

The chain employs TRBV28 and TRBJ1-5; D may be TRBD1 (6 bases). The CDR3 has 15 residues. Germline loops: CDR1 MDHEN, CDR2 SYDVKM. Trimming pared 2 bases from V and 1 base from J, leaving 9 bases between. CDR3 in DNA: TGTGCCAGCAGTTTAAGACAGGCCAGCAATCAGCCCCAGCATTTT. The encoded protein is CASSLRQASNQPQHF.

This clonotype was counted a few times. The chain links TRBV5-8 to TRBJ1-5; D is unclear. V lost 2 bases to trimming and J lost 1 base, with 10 bases between them. There are 15 residues in the CDR3. The germline CDR1 and CDR2 sequences are SGHTS and YDEGEE. The CDR3 loop reads CASSFPGKSNQPQHF. The CDR3 DNA sequence: TGTGCCAGCAGCTTCCCGGGAAAAAGCAATCAGCCCCAGCATTTT.

This clonotype was counted at least ten times. The genes are TRBV3-1 and TRBJ2-3; D is undetermined. Trimming took off 4 bases at V and 1 base at J, with 9 bases between the two ends. The CDR3 has 14 residues. CDR1 is LGHDT and CDR2 is YNNKEL in the germline V gene (reference sequence). Here the CDR3 DNA reads TGTGCCAGCAGCCTAAAGTGGGGCACAGATACGCAGTATTTT. The encoded protein is CASSLKWGTDTQYF.

The chain combines TRBV19 with TRBJ1-1; a weak D match, TRBD1 (5 bases). CDR3 size: 17 residues. V was trimmed by 6 bases and J by 0 bases, leaving 20 bases between them. CDR1 and CDR2 (germline): LNHDA, SQIVND (reference sequence). Here the CDR3 DNA reads TGTGCCAGTAGCTGGCTCAGAGCACAGGAAATGAACACTGAAGCTTTCTTT. It specifies CASSWLRAQEMNTEAFF.

The sample holds a few counts of this clonotype. This chain joins TRBV27 and TRBJ1-2; 8 positions agree with TRBD1. CDR1 is MNHEY and CDR2 is SMNVEV in the germline V gene (reference sequence). This CDR3 is 15 amino acids long. J gave up 3 bases and V 0 bases, and 3 bases lay outside the gene matches. The CDR3 spells CASSLSPGGDYGYTF. The CDR3 bases are TGTGCCAGCAGTTTATCCCCAGGGGGCGACTATGGCTACACCTTC.

This clonotype has a count of ten or more. The CDR3 protein is CASSLRGSLNTEAFF. CDR3 coding DNA: TGTGCCAGCAGCTTACGGGGCAGCCTAAACACTGAAGCTTTCTTT. V and J are TRBV13 and TRBJ1-1, with D possibly being TRBD1 (5 bases). Trimming took 2 bases from V and 2 from J, leaving 12 bases between them. The CDR3 runs 15 residues. Germline V gene lookup returns CDR1 PRHDT and CDR2 FYEKMQ (reference sequence).

At least ten counts were recorded for this clonotype. The V gene is TRBV7-8, the J gene TRBJ1-5; D ambiguous. The CDR3 has 14 amino acids. Trimming took 7 bases from V and 5 from J, leaving 15 bases between them. Germline assignment: CDR1 SGHVS and CDR2 FQNEAQ. The chain's CDR3 is CASTDTAAYQPQHF. The CDR3, as DNA: TGTGCCAGCACCGACACAGCGGCTTATCAGCCCCAGCATTTT.

The chain is built from TRBV20-1 and TRBJ2-7; TRBD1 agrees at 9 bases. CDR1 and CDR2 from the germline V gene are DFQATT and SNEGSKA (reference sequence). The V segment lost 6 bases and the J segment 4 bases; nucleotides outside the gene matches: 7. This CDR3 contains 13 residues. CDR3 protein: CSAPGQGDYEQYF. CDR3 nucleotide sequence: TGCAGTGCCCCGGGACAGGGTGATTACGAGCAGTACTTC.

This clonotype was counted a few times. This chain joins TRBV6-1 and TRBJ2-7; D not resolved. With 6 bases removed from V and 2 bases from J, the gap between germline ends came to 14 bases. The CDR3 is 14 amino acids. Germline CDR1 is MNHNS and CDR2 is SASEGT. The CDR3 loop reads CASSRPDRTYEQYF. Written as DNA, the CDR3 is TGTGCCAGCAGCCGACCCGACCGCACCTACGAGCAGTACTTC.

This clonotype was seen only a few times. The J gene is TRBJ2-6, the V gene TRBV19; TRBD1 is a possible D gene (6 bases). The length of the CDR3 is 17 residues. Trimming left V 3 bases short and J 5 bases short, with 17 bases between. The germline V gene has CDR1 LNHDA and CDR2 SQIVND (reference sequence). CDR3 bases: TGTGCCAGTAGTATCGAGACAGGACAAAGGAGGGCCAACGTCCTGACTTTC. Translated, it gives CASSIETGQRRANVLTF.

This chain uses TRBV20-1 with TRBJ2-7; 9 positions agree with TRBD2. Trimming at V came to 5 bases and at J to 1 base, leaving 3 bases not matched to a gene. CDR1 is DFQATT and CDR2 is SNEGSKA in the germline V gene (reference sequence). The CDR3 runs to 13 residues. This chain's CDR3 is CSARGGVSYEQYF. CDR3 coding DNA: TGCAGTGCTCGCGGGGGGGTTTCCTACGAGCAGTACTTC.

This clonotype was seen many times. This chain links TRBV20-1 with TRBJ2-7; 9 bases align to TRBD2. CDR3 length: 13 residues. CDR1 is DFQATT, CDR2 SNEGSKA, per germline (reference sequence). After removal of 5 bases from V and 0 bases from J, the junction contained 2 bases not matched to a gene. The CDR3 sequence: CSAERGDSYEQYF. As DNA, the CDR3 is TGCAGTGCTGAGCGGGGGGACTCCTACGAGCAGTACTTC.

The genes are TRBV7-9 and TRBJ2-2; the match to TRBD1 covers 9 bases. J gave up 7 bases and V 5 bases, and 5 bases lay outside the gene matches. This CDR3 region has 14 residues. The germline V gene has CDR1 SEHNR and CDR2 FQNEAQ (reference sequence). Here the CDR3 reads CASSARTGVGELFF. CDR3 sequence (DNA): TGTGCCAGCAGCGCCCGGACAGGGGTCGGGGAGCTGTTTTTT.

The chain couples TRBV12-3 or TRBV12-4 to TRBJ1-5; D is ambiguous. The CDR3 is made up of 12 amino acids. Deletions cut 6 bases from V and 9 bases from J, with 12 bases between. For the CDR3, the DNA is TGTGCCAGCAGCATGCCATTGGGGCCCCAGCATTTT. Protein sequence: CASSMPLGPQHF.

This clonotype was observed many times. This chain joins TRBV27 and TRBJ2-7; 16 positions agree with TRBD2. Germline V gene lookup returns CDR1 MNHEY and CDR2 SMNVEV (reference sequence). The V gene end was trimmed by 9 bases and the J gene end by 7 bases; junction bases not matched to a gene: 12. This CDR3 region has 16 residues. The CDR3 region has the DNA TGTGCCAGTCACCGGGGACTAGCGGGAGGGGCAGGGGAGCAGTACTTC. It codes for CASHRGLAGGAGEQYF.

This clonotype was observed many times. The V and J genes are TRBV2 and TRBJ1-2; 8 positions match TRBD1. This CDR3 contains 13 residues. Germline V gene sequence: CDR1 SNHLY, CDR2 FYNNEI. The J segment lost 3 bases and the V segment lost 8 bases, leaving 5 bases of the junction unmatched. CDR3 region: CASLKDRDYGYTF. CDR3 bases: TGTGCCAGCCTGAAGGACAGGGACTATGGCTACACCTTC. Full variable domain (missing parts from reference TRBV2 and TRBJ1-2): EPEVTQTPSHQVTQMGQEVILRCVPISNHLYFYWYRQILGQKVEFLVSFYNNEISEKSEIFDDQFSVERPDGSNFTLKIRSTKLEDSAMYFCASLKDRDYGYTFGSGTRLTVV.

This clonotype showed up many times. This chain joins TRBV6-1 and TRBJ1-6; D is undetermined. V was cut by 8 bases and J by 8 bases, with 16 bases left in between. This CDR3 has 14 amino acids. From germline, CDR1 is MNHNS and CDR2 SASEGT. CDR3 residues: CASERARGYSPLHF. The CDR3 DNA reads as TGTGCCAGCGAGAGGGCACGGGGATATTCACCCCTCCACTTT.

The sample holds many counts of this clonotype. The chain links TRBV2 to TRBJ1-1, with a possible D match to TRBD1 (6 bases). The V gene lost 5 bases and the J gene lost 0 bases, with 13 bases spanning the gap. CDR3 length: 15 amino acids. Germline assignment: CDR1 SNHLY and CDR2 FYNNEI. The CDR3 bases are TGTGCCAGCAGTTTCAGACAGGCGATGAACACTGAAGCTTTCTTT. This encodes CASSFRQAMNTEAFF.

This clonotype has at least ten counts. The chain has TRBV28 and TRBJ2-2; weak D call: TRBD2 (5 bases). Germline-derived CDR1 and CDR2 are MDHEN and SYDVKM. V lost 7 bases and J lost 6, with 18 bases in between. CDR3 length: 15 residues. CDR3 sequence reads: CASTDLPEVAGELFF. In DNA, the CDR3 is TGTGCCAGCACGGACCTGCCGGAGGTTGCCGGGGAGCTGTTTTTT.

In its sample, this clonotype was seen a few times. This rearrangement joins TRBV29-1 to TRBJ2-1; 11 bases are shared with TRBD2. The length of the CDR3 is 16 residues. V dropped 7 bases and J dropped 9; count of bases not matched to a gene: 17. Germline values: CDR1 SQVTM, CDR2 ANQGSEA. CDR3 loop: CSAGRLAGSSRGEQFF. CDR3 DNA: TGCAGCGCCGGACGACTAGCGGGGTCGAGCCGGGGTGAGCAGTTCTTC.

This clonotype occurred many times. The rearrangement uses TRBV20-1 and TRBJ1-5; TRBD1 is a possible D gene (6 bases). There are 15 residues in the CDR3. The germline gives CDR1 DFQATT, CDR2 SNEGSKA (reference sequence). The germline V and J ends were trimmed by 3 bases and 3 bases, with 15 bases remaining between them. DNA for the CDR3: TGCAGTGCTAGGATTCAAGGGGGTCCCAATCAGCCCCAGCATTTT. This translates into CSARIQGGPNQPQHF.

This clonotype has ten or more counts. The chain is built from TRBV12-3 or TRBV12-4 and TRBJ2-3; 9 nucleotides align to TRBD2. The CDR3 covers 15 residues. V shed 1 base, J shed 8 bases, and the junction held 7 bases outside the gene matches. CDR3 loop: CASSLVAGGPGTQYF. CDR3 coding DNA: TGTGCCAGCAGTTTAGTGGCGGGAGGGCCGGGTACGCAGTATTTT.

This clonotype came up many times. The J gene is TRBJ1-5, the V gene TRBV2; no firm D call. The V end lost 7 bases, the J end lost 10 bases, and 20 bases lay between the germline ends. The germline V gene encodes CDR1 SNHLY and CDR2 FYNNEI. CDR3 size: 14 residues. The CDR3 sequence is CASNAMKANRPQHF. CDR3 DNA: TGTGCCAGCAATGCCATGAAGGCGAATCGTCCCCAGCATTTT.